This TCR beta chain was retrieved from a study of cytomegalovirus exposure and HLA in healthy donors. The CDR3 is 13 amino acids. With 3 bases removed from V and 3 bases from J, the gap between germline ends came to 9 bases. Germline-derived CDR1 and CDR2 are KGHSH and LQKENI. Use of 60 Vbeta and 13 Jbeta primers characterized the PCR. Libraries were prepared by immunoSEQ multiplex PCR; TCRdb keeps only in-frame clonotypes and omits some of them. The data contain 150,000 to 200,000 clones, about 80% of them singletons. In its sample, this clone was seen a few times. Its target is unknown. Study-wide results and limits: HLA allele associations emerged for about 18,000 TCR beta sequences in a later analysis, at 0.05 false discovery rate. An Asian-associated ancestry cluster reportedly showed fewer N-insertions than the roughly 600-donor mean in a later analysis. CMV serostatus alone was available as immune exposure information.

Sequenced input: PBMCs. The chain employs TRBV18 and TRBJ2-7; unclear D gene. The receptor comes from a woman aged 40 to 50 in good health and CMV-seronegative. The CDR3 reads CASSPADIYEQYV. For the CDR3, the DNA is TGTGCCAGCTCACCCGCAGACATCTACGAGCAGTACGTC.